The 32 T cell receptor beta chains reported below all come from one sample, sequenced in a study of T cells in Graves' hyperthyroidism and ophthalmopathy. Amplification of TCR beta CDR3 regions was performed using RNA transcripts as template. First-round RT-PCR of the TCR CDR3 relied on the HTBI primer set. TCRdb called the multiplex PCR reads again in MiXCR, with one record for every CDR3 protein. The sample gives fewer than 250,000 distinct CDR3 sequences, over 15% of which show up once; less than 35% is in the top ten. Specimen: blood. The receptors derive from a woman in her late teens or twenties with Graves' ophthalmopathy.

The chain has TRBV9 and TRBJ2-1, with 9 bases fitting TRBD2. The CDR3 is 17 residues long. In germline, CDR1 is SGDLS, CDR2 YYNGEE. After removal of 0 bases from V and 4 bases from J, the junction contained 8 bases not matched to a gene. The CDR3, as DNA: TGTGCCAGCAGCGTAGTTCCAGCGGGGGGAGTTTACAATGAGCAGTTCTTC. It encodes CASSVVPAGGVYNEQFF.

This clonotype was detected many times. The rearrangement joins TRBV7-6 to TRBJ2-7; D possibly uses TRBD1 or TRBD2 (5 bases each). CDR1 and CDR2 from the germline V gene are SGHVS and FNYEAQ. The CDR3 contains 15 residues. V was cut by 1 base and J by 5 bases, with 15 bases left in between. Written as DNA, the CDR3 is TGTGCCAGCAGCTTAGAGGGGAGTGGGTTTGACGAGCAGTACTTC. As protein: CASSLEGSGFDEQYF.

The chain is built from TRBV20-1 and TRBJ1-3; 7 bases fit TRBD1. The CDR3 extends over 15 amino acids. The germline gives CDR1 DFQATT, CDR2 SNEGSKA (reference sequence). V trimming: 3 bases; J trimming: 0 bases; junction bases outside the gene matches: 5. CDR3 in DNA: TGCAGTGCTAGTAAACAGGGGAGCTCTGGAAACACCATATATTTT. Its protein is CSASKQGSSGNTIYF.

This clonotype occurred many times. This chain joins TRBV5-5 and TRBJ1-3; possible D gene TRBD1, 5 bases. The CDR3 spans 14 residues. Germline loops: CDR1 SGHKS, CDR2 YYEKEE (reference sequence). The V and J ends lost 0 bases and 2 bases respectively, with 6 bases between them. CDR3 sequence reads: CASSLGQTGNTIYF. For the CDR3, the DNA is TGTGCCAGCAGCTTGGGACAGACTGGAAACACCATATATTTT.

This clonotype was observed a handful of times. The chain combines TRBV9 with TRBJ2-1; 8 nucleotides line up with TRBD1. Trimming took 3 bases from V and 5 from J; bases not matched to a gene: 4. Germline-derived CDR1 and CDR2 are SGDLS and YYNGEE. This CDR3 comprises 14 residues. The CDR3 coding sequence is TGTGCCAGCAGCGGGAGGACAGGGAACAATGAGCAGTTCTTC. Protein: CASSGRTGNNEQFF.

In its sample, this clonotype was seen many times. The chain employs TRBV7-9 and TRBJ1-1; the match to TRBD1 covers 10 bases. The CDR3 is 18 residues long. Germline CDR1 SEHNR, CDR2 FQNEAQ (reference sequence). V shed 2 bases, J shed 4 bases, and the junction held 13 bases outside the gene matches. CDR3 sequence (DNA): TGTGCCAGCAGCTTACAAGCCGGACAGGGGGACGGAGGCACTGAAGCTTTCTTT. Translated: CASSLQAGQGDGGTEAFF.

This clonotype was detected ten times or more. This chain connects TRBV12-5 to TRBJ1-5, with D possibly matching TRBD1 (6 bases). Deletions cut 7 bases from V and 5 bases from J, with 15 bases between. Germline loops: CDR1 LGHNT, CDR2 FRNRAP. This CDR3 contains 14 residues. The CDR3 region is CASAEEGGYQPQHF. Here the CDR3 DNA reads TGTGCTAGTGCCGAAGAAGGGGGGTATCAGCCCCAGCATTTT.

The chain recombines TRBV27 with TRBJ2-6; TRBD2 aligns across 8 bases. The junction had 4 bases not matched to a gene; V was cut back by 5 bases and J by 4 bases. This CDR3 is 15 amino acids long. Germline-derived CDR1 and CDR2 are MNHEY and SMNVEV (reference sequence). DNA of the CDR3: TGTGCCAGCAGTGGGACTAGTTCGGGGGCCAACGTCCTGACTTTC. This encodes CASSGTSSGANVLTF.

This clonotype appeared many times. The rearrangement links TRBV28 to TRBJ1-4, with D unclear. Per germline, CDR1 MDHEN and CDR2 SYDVKM. Trimming removed 5 bases from V and 0 bases from J, with 13 bases in between. The CDR3 has 16 amino acids. The CDR3 DNA is TGTGCCAGCAGTCCGCTACTGCGACCAACTAATGAAAAACTGTTTTTT. Translation gives CASSPLLRPTNEKLFF.

This clonotype was detected ten times or more. Here the CDR3 reads CASGSSGERETQYF. The CDR3 nucleotides read TGTGCCAGTGGATCTAGCGGGGAGAGAGAGACCCAGTACTTC. The chain has TRBV3-1 and TRBJ2-5; 9 bases map to TRBD2. Trimming at V came to 9 bases and at J to 4 bases, leaving 9 bases not matched to a gene. The CDR3 runs to 14 residues. CDR1 is LGHDT and CDR2 is YNNKEL in the germline V gene (reference sequence).

Many counts were recorded for this clonotype. The chain combines TRBV18 with TRBJ2-4, with D possibly TRBD1 on 6 matching bases. CDR3 length: 14 amino acids. Germline-derived CDR1 and CDR2 are KGHSH and LQKENI. V lost 0 bases and J 8 bases, leaving 11 bases between the germline ends. For the CDR3, the DNA is TGTGCCAGCTCACCACCGAGTAAGGGGGACATTCAGTACTTC. Translated: CASSPPSKGDIQYF.

There are many counts of this clonotype. The J gene is TRBJ1-2, the V gene TRBV5-1; 7 bases line up with TRBD1. Per germline, CDR1 SGHRS and CDR2 YFSETQ. CDR3 length: 13 amino acids. V gave up 4 bases and J gave up 8 bases; unmatched junction bases: 8. CDR3 bases: TGCGCCAGCAGCCCTGAGGGGGCTGGAGGCTACACCTTC. Its translation is CASSPEGAGGYTF.

There are many counts of this clonotype. The rearrangement links TRBV7-2 to TRBJ1-4, with 7 bases fitting TRBD1. CDR1 is SGHTA and CDR2 is FQGNSA in the germline V gene. The CDR3 has 16 residues. V lost 1 base and J lost 5; bases outside the gene matches: 7. The CDR3 nucleotides read TGTGCCAGCAGCTTAGGGAGGACAGGAGAAAATGAAAAACTGTTTTTT. Its protein product is CASSLGRTGENEKLFF.

This clonotype was seen ten or more times. CDR3 sequence: CSAPSGVSTDTQYF. CDR3 sequence (DNA): TGCAGTGCTCCGAGCGGTGTGAGCACAGATACGCAGTATTTT. V is TRBV20-1 and J is TRBJ2-3, with D perhaps TRBD2 (5 bases). This CDR3 has 14 amino acids. V dropped 5 bases and J dropped 0 bases, with 12 bases sitting between them. CDR1 and CDR2 (germline): DFQATT, SNEGSKA (reference sequence).

This clonotype was found many times. V and J are TRBV7-3 and TRBJ2-2, with TRBD2 matching 10 bases. CDR1 and CDR2 from the germline V gene are SGHTA and FQGTGA. After removal of 5 bases from V and 6 bases from J, the junction contained 6 bases not matched to a gene. The CDR3 totals 15 residues. Written as DNA, the CDR3 is TGTGCCAGCAGCCTCGGACTAGCGGCATCCGGGGAGCTGTTTTTT. It is translated as CASSLGLAASGELFF.

This clonotype was picked up many times. V is TRBV5-6 and J is TRBJ1-5; possible D gene TRBD1, 6 bases. CDR1 is SGHDT and CDR2 is YYEEEE in the germline V gene. V lost 3 bases, J lost 3 bases, and 10 bases lay in between. The CDR3 extends over 14 amino acids. CDR3 nucleotide sequence: TGTGCCAGCAGCTCCGGACAGACCAATCAGCCCCAGCATTTT. Translation: CASSSGQTNQPQHF.

This clonotype was recorded many times. This chain links TRBV7-9 with TRBJ2-7; D is uncertain. This CDR3 spans 15 amino acids. With 7 bases removed from V and 5 bases from J, the gap between germline ends came to 21 bases. CDR1 is SEHNR and CDR2 is FQNEAQ in the germline V gene (reference sequence). The CDR3 nucleotides read TGTGCCAGCAATTCAGGCTTAGATCTTTGGGACGAGCAGTACTTC. As protein: CASNSGLDLWDEQYF.

This clonotype was recorded at least ten times. The V gene is TRBV28, the J gene TRBJ2-7; TRBD2 is a possible D gene (6 bases). This CDR3 is 16 amino acids long. V was pared by 6 bases and J by 3 bases, with 21 bases between. Germline V gene lookup returns CDR1 MDHEN and CDR2 SYDVKM. DNA of the CDR3: TGTGCCAGCAGGACGGGGGATTACGGACTATTCTACGAGCAGTACTTC. This sequence encodes CASRTGDYGLFYEQYF. Drawing the rest from reference TRBV28 and TRBJ2-7, the complete variable domain is DVKVTQSSRYLVKRTGEKVFLECVQDMDHENMFWYRQDPGLGLRLIYFSYDVKMKEKGDIPEGYSVSREKKERFSLILESASTNQTSMYLCASRTGDYGLFYEQYFGPGTRLTVT.

This clonotype came up many times. V and J are TRBV7-6 and TRBJ2-1; 7 bases match TRBD2. The CDR3 consists of 13 residues. The J segment lost 8 bases and the V segment lost 5 bases, leaving 6 bases of the junction unmatched. Germline V lookup: CDR1 SGHVS, CDR2 FNYEAQ. The CDR3 DNA reads TGTGCCAGCAGCGTGGACCGGGGGGATGAGCAGTTCTTC. It codes for CASSVDRGDEQFF.

The chain couples TRBV7-9 to TRBJ2-1; 11 nucleotides match TRBD2. The CDR3 length is 18 residues. After removal of 1 base from V and 6 bases from J, the junction contained 11 bases not matched to a gene. Germline V gives CDR1 SEHNR, CDR2 FQNEAQ (reference sequence). The CDR3 DNA is TGTGCCAGCAGCTTAGGAGTGGGGACTAGCGGTTTCGGCAATGAGCAGTTCTTC. The encoded protein is CASSLGVGTSGFGNEQFF.

About this clonotype itself: Sequence at one end of the junction differs from germline and may be a read error. V usage is TRBV20-1 and J usage is TRBJ1-2; unclear D gene. CDR1 and CDR2 (germline): DFQATT, SNEGSKA (reference sequence). The CDR3 is 13 amino acids. The CDR3 DNA sequence: TGCGGTGCTAGAGGCGCCCGCCCCGGCGGCTACACCTTC. Translation: CGARGARPGGYTF.

Many counts were recorded for this clonotype. The J gene is TRBJ2-4, the V gene TRBV12-3 or TRBV12-4; 10 nucleotides match TRBD1. The CDR3 covers 17 residues. J gave up 7 bases and V 3 bases, and 12 bases lay outside the gene matches. The CDR3 sequence: CASSFAPGTGENNIQYF. DNA of the CDR3: TGTGCCAGCAGTTTTGCCCCTGGGACAGGGGAAAATAACATTCAGTACTTC.

In its sample, this clonotype was seen many times. The rearrangement joins TRBV11-2 to TRBJ1-1; D is unresolved. Germline CDR1 is SGHAT and CDR2 is FQNNGV. This CDR3 comprises 14 residues. V gave up 4 bases and J gave up 4 bases, with 13 bases separating them. CDR3 in DNA: TGTGCCAGCAGCTACACTACCCGGGCCACTGAAGCTTTCTTT. Translated: CASSYTTRATEAFF.

This clonotype appeared many times. The rearrangement joins TRBV2 to TRBJ1-6; a possible D gene is TRBD1 (6 bases). CDR1 and CDR2 (germline): SNHLY, FYNNEI. The length of the CDR3 is 14 residues. V lost 5 bases, J lost 7 bases, and 12 bases lay in between. In DNA form, the CDR3 reads TGTGCCAGCAGTTCCCAGGGGCAGAATTCACCCCTCCACTTT. Protein: CASSSQGQNSPLHF.

In this sample, this clonotype turned up many times. The chain recombines TRBV7-9 with TRBJ2-1; no clear D. Germline lookup yields CDR1 SEHNR and CDR2 FQNEAQ (reference sequence). The CDR3 is 11 residues long. Trimming pared 5 bases from V and 10 bases from J, leaving 9 bases between. CDR3 protein: CASSPGWEQFF. CDR3 sequence (DNA): TGTGCCAGCAGCCCCGGCTGGGAGCAGTTCTTC.

This clonotype was seen repeatedly, ten times or more. The chain links TRBV7-9 to TRBJ1-1; the match to TRBD1 covers 7 bases. Germline V lookup: CDR1 SEHNR, CDR2 FQNEAQ (reference sequence). The CDR3 runs to 12 residues. Germline trimming cut 11 bases from V and 3 bases from J; bases unmatched to any gene: 6. CDR3 nucleotides: TGTGCCGGGCAGGGGGTTGACACTGAAGCTTTCTTT. Its protein is CAGQGVDTEAFF.

This clonotype was detected many times. Here the CDR3 reads CATSHRSRTGELFF. CDR3 DNA: TGTGCCACCAGCCACCGGAGTCGGACCGGGGAGCTGTTTTTT. This chain uses TRBV15 with TRBJ2-2; no clear D. Germline-derived CDR1 and CDR2 are LNHNV and YYDKDF (reference sequence). V lost 5 bases to trimming and J lost 5 bases, with 12 bases between them. This CDR3 has 14 amino acids.

This clonotype was seen repeatedly, ten times or more. The chain is built from TRBV5-1 and TRBJ2-3, with D perhaps matching TRBD2 (5 bases). In germline, CDR1 is SGHRS, CDR2 YFSETQ. The length of the CDR3 is 14 residues. The V and J ends lost 6 bases and 0 bases respectively, with 11 bases between them. The CDR3 sequence is CASTEDSSTDTQYF. The CDR3 DNA follows: TGCGCCAGCACGGAGGACTCTAGCACAGATACGCAGTATTTT.

The table lists this clonotype with many counts. V usage is TRBV6-6 and J usage is TRBJ2-5, with 14 bases matching TRBD2. This CDR3 has 16 residues. Germline lookup yields CDR1 MNHNY and CDR2 SVGAGI (reference sequence). V was pared by 1 base and J by 3 bases, with 1 base of the junction left unmatched. The CDR3 nucleotides are TGTGCCAGCAGTTACTTGACTAGCGGGGGGGAAGAGACCCAGTACTTC. Its protein product is CASSYLTSGGEETQYF.

This clonotype has only a few counts. This chain links TRBV20-1 with TRBJ2-7; 8 bases align to TRBD2. Germline lookup yields CDR1 DFQATT and CDR2 SNEGSKA (reference sequence). Trimming took 4 bases from V and 6 from J; bases not matched to a gene: 5. The CDR3 is made up of 12 amino acids. As DNA, the CDR3 is TGCAGTGCTATCCGACTAGCGTCCGAGCAGTACTTC. This codes for CSAIRLASEQYF.

This clonotype was found many times. The chain has TRBV20-1 and TRBJ2-3, with 8 positions matching TRBD2. In germline, CDR1 is DFQATT, CDR2 SNEGSKA (reference sequence). V dropped 4 bases and J dropped 0; count of bases not matched to a gene: 0. This CDR3 spans 13 amino acids. In DNA, the CDR3 is TGCAGTGCTACTAGCGGGAGCACAGATACGCAGTATTTT. The encoded protein is CSATSGSTDTQYF.

In its sample, this clonotype was seen many times. This chain uses TRBV12-3 or TRBV12-4 with TRBJ1-1; D call uncertain. V lost 1 base to trimming and J lost 0 bases, with 9 bases between them. This CDR3 is 15 amino acids long. Written as DNA, the CDR3 is TGTGCCAGCAGTTTAGACATTCGGGTGAACACTGAAGCTTTCTTT. Residues: CASSLDIRVNTEAFF.